The 29 T cell receptor beta chains listed next were all sequenced from one sample in a study of shared clonotypes between healthy human individuals (TCRdb year 2020). Library generation was performed with the immunoSEQ multiplex PCR assay. Held by TCRdb, this immuneACCESS table contains in-frame sequences only and omits some clones. Under half of the omission traces to an unresolved V gene where checked; the cause of the rest is unknown. This sample has some 2.1 million clones in its table, and 85% to 95% of those were observed once. Together, the top ten hold roughly 0.13% of the sample. Material for sequencing was naive CD4+ T cells sorted from blood. The cell subset or site label of this sample denotes: CD45RA+ positively selected. Receptor source: a man younger than 30 in good health.

The V gene is TRBV12-5, the J gene TRBJ2-2; D gene unclear. Trimming took off 2 bases at V and 2 bases at J, with 12 bases between the two ends. This CDR3 region has 16 residues. Germline values: CDR1 LGHNT, CDR2 FRNRAP. CDR3 nucleotide sequence: TGTGCTAGTGGTTTGTTAGTGACTTATAACACCGGGGAGCTGTTTTTT. Translating gives CASGLLVTYNTGELFF. Based on the CDR3 plus reference TRBV12-5 and TRBJ2-2, the full variable domain is DARVTQTPRHKVTEMGQEVTMRCQPILGHNTVFWYRQTMMQGLELLAYFRNRAPLDDSGMPKDRFSAEMPDATLATLKIQPSEPRDSAVYFCASGLLVTYNTGELFFGEGSRLTVL.

This clone is a singleton in its sample. This sequence joins TRBV5-1 and TRBJ2-5; 7 bases fit TRBD1. The length of the CDR3 is 15 residues. Trimming cost V 4 bases and J 2 bases; bases outside gene matches: 8. Germline V gene sequence: CDR1 SGHRS, CDR2 YFSETQ. The CDR3 loop is CASSEPTGWQETQYF. The CDR3 DNA is TGCGCCAGCAGCGAACCGACAGGGTGGCAAGAGACCCAGTACTTC.

This clone was counted a single time. The sample holds other DNA sequences that translate to the same CDR3. V is TRBV9 and J is TRBJ2-7, with TRBD1 matching over 10 bases. The CDR3 has 15 amino acids. The trim removed 0 bases at V and 2 bases at J, leaving 2 bases unmatched. Germline values: CDR1 SGDLS, CDR2 YYNGEE. This CDR3 reads CASSVGGTGAYEQYF. The CDR3, as DNA: TGTGCCAGCAGCGTAGGGGGGACAGGGGCCTACGAGCAGTACTTC.

The rearrangement links TRBV27 to TRBJ2-4, with D unclear. V was shortened by 6 bases and J by 0 bases, with 12 bases between the two germline ends. The germline gives CDR1 MNHEY, CDR2 SMNVEV (reference sequence). This CDR3 has 15 residues. The CDR3 DNA reads TGTGCCAGCAGCTTTGCTTCCCTAGCCAAAAACATTCAGTACTTC. Amino acids: CASSFASLAKNIQYF.

On this clone: The sample carries other DNA sequences with the same CDR3. The genes are TRBV7-9 and TRBJ2-5, with D perhaps given as TRBD1 or TRBD2 (5 bases each). With 3 bases removed from V and 4 bases from J, the gap between germline ends came to 12 bases. Looked up from germline, CDR1 is SEHNR and CDR2 is FQNEAQ (reference sequence). There are 14 residues in the CDR3. This chain's CDR3 is CASSLGGGLETQYF. The CDR3 DNA sequence: TGTGCCAGCAGCTTGGGTGGGGGATTAGAGACCCAGTACTTC.

V is TRBV9 and J is TRBJ1-3; maybe TRBD1 (5 bases). The CDR3 is 14 residues long. Germline-derived CDR1 and CDR2 are SGDLS and YYNGEE. V lost 0 bases, J lost 11 bases, and 15 bases lay in between. This CDR3 reads CASSVDRDRRPIYF. The DNA of the CDR3 is TGTGCCAGCAGCGTAGATAGGGACCGACGCCCCATATATTTT. The variable domain in full, with the rest retrieved from reference TRBV9 and TRBJ1-3, is DSGVTQTPKHLITATGQRVTLRCSPRSGDLSVYWYQQSLDQGLQFLIQYYNGEERAKGNILERFSAQQFPDLHSELNLSSLELGDSALYFCASSVDRDRRPIYFGEGSWLTVV.

Worth noting for this clone: The same CDR3 arises from other DNA sequences in this sample as well. This rearrangement joins TRBV4-1 to TRBJ1-5; D is possibly TRBD1 (6 bases). The germline V and J ends were trimmed by 0 bases and 6 bases, with 9 bases remaining between them. Germline V lookup: CDR1 MGHRA, CDR2 YSYEKL. The CDR3 is made up of 14 amino acids. The chain's CDR3 is CASSQDRGAQPQHF. The CDR3, as DNA: TGCGCCAGCAGCCAAGATCGGGGGGCTCAGCCCCAGCATTTT.

This clone came up once. The chain recombines TRBV5-1 with TRBJ1-1; TRBD1 might be the D (5 bases). Germline V lookup: CDR1 SGHRS, CDR2 YFSETQ. Trimming removed 0 bases from V and 7 bases from J, with 7 bases in between. This CDR3 region has 12 residues. CDR3 protein: CASSLGDLEAFF. Here the CDR3 DNA reads TGCGCCAGCAGCTTGGGGGACCTTGAAGCTTTCTTT.

The chain combines TRBV19 with TRBJ1-5; 7 nucleotides match TRBD1. The CDR3 has 15 residues. Per the germline V gene, CDR1 is LNHDA and CDR2 is SQIVND (reference sequence). J lost 4 bases, V lost 5 bases, and 8 bases had no gene match. The CDR3 spells CASSGGLGQNQPQHF. CDR3 coding DNA: TGTGCCAGTAGTGGAGGCTTGGGACAGAATCAGCCCCAGCATTTT.

In this sample, this clone turned up once. CDR3 amino acids: CASSPYLSTDTQYF. In nucleotides, the CDR3 is TGTGCCAGCTCACCCTACCTGAGCACAGATACGCAGTATTTT. The chain carries TRBV18 and TRBJ2-3; D remains ambiguous. This CDR3 has 14 amino acids. V was pared by 3 bases and J by 0 bases, with 7 bases between. The germline gives CDR1 KGHSH, CDR2 LQKENI.

Worth noting for this clone: The sample has other DNA sequences that encode this CDR3 too. V usage is TRBV5-1 and J usage is TRBJ2-2; 7 positions match TRBD1. Germline values: CDR1 SGHRS, CDR2 YFSETQ. V trimming: 3 bases; J trimming: 1 base; junction bases outside the gene matches: 3. The CDR3 consists of 15 residues. In DNA, the CDR3 is TGCGCCAGCAGCTCAAGGACAGGGAACACCGGGGAGCTGTTTTTT. As protein: CASSSRTGNTGELFF.

This chain joins TRBV30 and TRBJ2-5, with no clear D. Germline CDR1 reads GTSNPN; CDR2 reads SVGIG (reference sequence). V lost 3 bases and J 3 bases, leaving 5 bases between the germline ends. This CDR3 has 11 amino acids. The CDR3 is CAWSRKETQYF. The CDR3 DNA follows: TGTGCCTGGAGCCGCAAAGAGACCCAGTACTTC.

The chain uses TRBV7-2 and TRBJ2-2; D is undetermined. The CDR3 is made up of 13 amino acids. Between the trimmed V and J ends, which lost 1 base and 5 bases, there was a span of 5 bases. The germline V gene has CDR1 SGHTA and CDR2 FQGNSA. CDR3 amino acids: CASSLGWTGELFF. CDR3 nucleotides: TGTGCCAGCAGCTTAGGGTGGACCGGGGAGCTGTTTTTT.

The CDR3 loop reads CASSTFPEFGEAFF. CDR3 nucleotide sequence: TGTGCCAGCAGTACATTTCCAGAGTTTGGTGAAGCTTTCTTT. This chain connects TRBV5-6 to TRBJ1-1; no reliable D call. CDR3 size: 14 residues. Germline assignment: CDR1 SGHDT and CDR2 YYEEEE. Between the trimmed V and J ends, which lost 5 bases and 7 bases, there was a span of 18 bases.

The V and J genes are TRBV30 and TRBJ1-3; possible D gene TRBD1, 5 bases. Per the germline V gene, CDR1 is GTSNPN and CDR2 is SVGIG (reference sequence). Between the trimmed V and J ends, which lost 5 bases and 0 bases, there was a span of 11 bases. The CDR3 consists of 14 residues. The CDR3 sequence is CAWDDRSSGNTIYF. In DNA form, the CDR3 reads TGTGCCTGGGATGACAGATCCTCTGGAAACACCATATATTTT.

The rearrangement uses TRBV30 and TRBJ2-7; D is unclear. Germline CDR1 is GTSNPN and CDR2 is SVGIG (reference sequence). The CDR3 has 11 amino acids. The V gene lost 3 bases and the J gene lost 3 bases, with 6 bases spanning the gap. The CDR3, as DNA: TGTGCCTGGAGGGCTGACTACGAGCAGTACTTC. Encoded protein: CAWRADYEQYF.

A remark on this clone: This CDR3 is also generated by other DNA sequences in the sample. The chain employs TRBV2 and TRBJ2-5; 7 bases match TRBD1. This CDR3 comprises 13 residues. Germline trimming cut 1 base from V and 7 bases from J; bases unmatched to any gene: 3. CDR1 is SNHLY, CDR2 FYNNEI, per germline. CDR3 in DNA: TGTGCCAGCAGTGAAGGGACAGGAGGGACCCAGTACTTC. Protein product: CASSEGTGGTQYF.

The chain uses TRBV7-2 and TRBJ2-7; D uncertain. Germline V CDR1 and CDR2: SGHTA, FQGNSA. V lost 2 bases to trimming and J lost 4 bases, with 9 bases between them. The CDR3 covers 13 residues. The DNA for the CDR3 is TGTGCCAGCAGCTTAACCGAAGGGTACGAGCAGTACTTC. This translates into CASSLTEGYEQYF.

The sample holds a few counts of this clone. This rearrangement joins TRBV29-1 to TRBJ2-5, with a possible D match to TRBD1 (6 bases). Gene TRBJ2-7 matches the end of the DNA better, so the J call may be wrong. CDR3 length: 12 amino acids. Germline V gene data show CDR1 as SQVTM and CDR2 as ANQGSEA. In nucleotides, the CDR3 is TGCAGCGTCCAGGGGAGTACCTACGAGCAGTACTTC. Its protein product is CSVQGSTYEQYF.

This clone was detected only once. The CDR3 bases are TGTGCCAGCATGGTAGGCTCTGGGGCCAACGTCCTGACTTTC. Translation gives CASMVGSGANVLTF. The rearrangement links TRBV2 to TRBJ2-6; D is ambiguous. There are 14 residues in the CDR3. Germline lookup yields CDR1 SNHLY and CDR2 FYNNEI. Trimming stripped 7 bases from V and 0 bases from J, with 7 bases between.

Note on this clone: This sample also contains other DNA sequences that code for the same CDR3. J is TRBJ1-4 and V is TRBV28; a possible D gene is TRBD1 (5 bases). CDR1 is MDHEN, CDR2 SYDVKM, per germline. With 1 base removed from V and 2 bases from J, the gap between germline ends came to 11 bases. The CDR3 extends over 16 amino acids. The CDR3, as DNA: TGTGCCAGCAGTTTATCCGGGACGGCTACTAATGAAAAACTGTTTTTT. Translation: CASSLSGTATNEKLFF.

The chain employs TRBV12-5 and TRBJ2-7; D not resolved. Trimming stripped 1 base from V and 7 bases from J, with 14 bases between. This CDR3 comprises 14 residues. Germline lookup yields CDR1 LGHNT and CDR2 FRNRAP. CDR3 sequence reads: CASGLGEGSEEQYF. CDR3 nucleotides: TGTGCTAGTGGTTTGGGGGAAGGATCGGAAGAGCAGTACTTC.

A note on this clone: This sample includes further DNA sequences coding for the same CDR3. CDR3 bases: TGTGCCAGCAGCGTAGATCCAGCGGGGGGACAAGAGACCCAGTACTTC. It encodes CASSVDPAGGQETQYF. The V and J genes are TRBV9 and TRBJ2-5, with 9 bases identical to TRBD2. The V gene end was trimmed by 0 bases and the J gene end by 2 bases; junction bases not matched to a gene: 5. CDR3 size: 16 residues. Germline V lookup: CDR1 SGDLS, CDR2 YYNGEE.

This chain uses TRBV11-2 with TRBJ2-5; tentatively, D is TRBD1 (5 bases). Germline-derived CDR1 and CDR2 are SGHAT and FQNNGV. CDR3 length: 13 amino acids. V was clipped by 3 bases and J by 1 base, with 6 bases between them. The CDR3 coding sequence is TGTGCCAGCAGCTTGCAGGGCCAAGAGACCCAGTACTTC. Its protein is CASSLQGQETQYF.

V usage is TRBV27 and J usage is TRBJ1-2, with 10 bases lining up with TRBD1. Germline CDR1 MNHEY, CDR2 SMNVEV (reference sequence). J was trimmed by 5 bases and V by 4 bases; bases with no gene match: 4. CDR3 length equals 14 residues. The CDR3 spells CASSSTGGRYGYTF. The CDR3 DNA follows: TGTGCCAGCAGTTCGACAGGGGGCAGATATGGCTACACCTTC.

The J gene is TRBJ1-3, the V gene TRBV7-9, with 9 nucleotides matching TRBD1. With 6 bases clipped from V and 4 bases from J, the junction kept 10 bases outside the gene matches. The CDR3 totals 16 residues. From germline, CDR1 is SEHNR and CDR2 FQNEAQ (reference sequence). CDR3 DNA: TGTGCCAGCAGTCCCCAACAGGGGGCGAGCGGAAACACCATATATTTT. Its protein product is CASSPQQGASGNTIYF.

V usage is TRBV2 and J usage is TRBJ2-7, with 7 bases that match TRBD1. This CDR3 is 14 amino acids long. Trimming at V came to 7 bases and at J to 2 bases, leaving 8 bases not matched to a gene. Germline CDR1 and CDR2: SNHLY and FYNNEI. CDR3 in DNA: TGTGCCAGCAACCAACAGGGGACGGCCTACGAGCAGTACTTC. As protein: CASNQQGTAYEQYF.

The genes are TRBV6-5 and TRBJ1-4; a weak D match, TRBD1 (5 bases). Germline V lookup: CDR1 MNHEY, CDR2 SVGAGI. This CDR3 contains 12 residues. Trimming cost V 9 bases and J 6 bases, with 11 bases left between them. The CDR3 DNA is TGTGCCAGTTCGGGACGCGATGAAAAACTGTTTTTT. Encoded protein: CASSGRDEKLFF.

Worth noting for this clone: The sample has other DNA sequences that encode this CDR3 too. The chain combines TRBV18 with TRBJ2-3; 15 nucleotides agree with TRBD2. CDR3 length equals 17 residues. The germline CDR1 and CDR2 sequences are KGHSH and LQKENI. V trimming: 0 bases; J trimming: 3 bases; junction bases outside the gene matches: 1. CDR3: CASSPPGLAGGTDTQYF. The CDR3 region has the DNA TGTGCCAGCTCACCACCGGGACTAGCGGGAGGAACAGATACGCAGTATTTT.